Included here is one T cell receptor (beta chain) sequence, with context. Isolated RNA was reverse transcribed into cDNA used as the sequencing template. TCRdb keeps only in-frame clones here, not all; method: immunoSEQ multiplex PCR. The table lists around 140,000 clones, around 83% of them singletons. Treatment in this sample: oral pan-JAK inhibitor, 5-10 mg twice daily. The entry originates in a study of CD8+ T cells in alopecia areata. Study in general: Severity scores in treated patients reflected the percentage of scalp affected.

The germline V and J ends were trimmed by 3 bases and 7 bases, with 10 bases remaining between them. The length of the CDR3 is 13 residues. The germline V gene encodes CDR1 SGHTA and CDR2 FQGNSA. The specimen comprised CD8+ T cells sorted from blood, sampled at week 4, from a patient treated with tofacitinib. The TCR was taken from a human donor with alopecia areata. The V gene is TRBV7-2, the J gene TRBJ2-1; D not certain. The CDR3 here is CASSFGLSNEQFF. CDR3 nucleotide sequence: TGTGCCAGCAGCTTTGGGCTGAGTAATGAGCAGTTCTTC.